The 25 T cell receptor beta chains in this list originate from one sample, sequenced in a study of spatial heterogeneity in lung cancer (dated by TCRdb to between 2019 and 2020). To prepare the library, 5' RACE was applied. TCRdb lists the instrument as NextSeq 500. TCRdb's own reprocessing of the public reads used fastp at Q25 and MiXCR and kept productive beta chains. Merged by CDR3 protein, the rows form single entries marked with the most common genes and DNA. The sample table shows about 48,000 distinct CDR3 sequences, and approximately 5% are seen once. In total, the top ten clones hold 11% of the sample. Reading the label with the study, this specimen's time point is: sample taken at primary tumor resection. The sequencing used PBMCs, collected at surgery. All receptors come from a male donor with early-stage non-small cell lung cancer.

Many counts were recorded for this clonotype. CDR3 coding DNA: TGTGCCATCAGTGAGTCCCTAGCGGGAAATAGGGATGAGCAGTTCTTC. Its translation: CAISESLAGNRDEQFF. This chain uses TRBV10-3 with TRBJ2-1, with TRBD2 matching 9 bases. CDR3 length equals 16 residues. The J segment lost 8 bases and the V segment lost 0 bases, leaving 8 bases of the junction unmatched. Germline lookup yields CDR1 ENHRY and CDR2 SYGVKD.

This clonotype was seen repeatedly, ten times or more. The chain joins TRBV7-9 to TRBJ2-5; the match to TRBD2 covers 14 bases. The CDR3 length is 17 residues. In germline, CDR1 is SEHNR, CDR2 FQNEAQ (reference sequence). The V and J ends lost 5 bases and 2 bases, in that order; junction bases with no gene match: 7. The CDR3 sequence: CASSGRGLAGGQETQYF. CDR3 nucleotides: TGTGCCAGCAGCGGCCGAGGACTAGCGGGAGGTCAAGAGACCCAGTACTTC. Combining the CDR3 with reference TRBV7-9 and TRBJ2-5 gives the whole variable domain DTGVSQNPRHKITKRGQNVTFRCDPISEHNRLYWYRQTLGQGPEFLTYFQNEAQLEKSRLLSDRFSAERPKGSFSTLEIQRTEQGDSAMYLCASSGRGLAGGQETQYFGPGTRLLVL.

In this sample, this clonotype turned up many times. The CDR3 sequence: CASSGTVYNSPLHF. CDR3 DNA sequence: TGTGCCAGCAGTGGGACAGTCTACAATTCACCCCTCCACTTT. The chain is built from TRBV6-1 and TRBJ1-6, with D tentatively TRBD1 (6 bases). The CDR3 is 14 residues long. The germline V gene encodes CDR1 MNHNS and CDR2 SASEGT. V was clipped by 4 bases and J by 7 bases, with 11 bases between them.

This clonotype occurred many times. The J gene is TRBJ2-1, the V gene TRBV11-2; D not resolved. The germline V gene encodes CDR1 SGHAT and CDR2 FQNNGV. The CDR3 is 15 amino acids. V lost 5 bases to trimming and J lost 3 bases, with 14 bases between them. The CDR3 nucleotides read TGTGCCAGCAGCGACTGGACGGGCTACTACAATGAGCAGTTCTTC. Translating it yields CASSDWTGYYNEQFF.

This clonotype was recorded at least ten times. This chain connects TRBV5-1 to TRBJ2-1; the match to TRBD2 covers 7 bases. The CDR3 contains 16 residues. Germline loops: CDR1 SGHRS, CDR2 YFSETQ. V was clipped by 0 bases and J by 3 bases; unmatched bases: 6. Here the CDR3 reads CASSLVAGVNYNEQFF. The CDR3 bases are TGCGCCAGCAGCTTGGTTGCGGGAGTAAACTACAATGAGCAGTTCTTC.

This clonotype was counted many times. In nucleotides, the CDR3 is TGTGCCAGCAGTGAAACCGGGACAGGTCATAATGAAAAACTGTTTTTT. Its translation is CASSETGTGHNEKLFF. The V and J genes are TRBV7-9 and TRBJ1-4, with TRBD1 identical over 8 bases. In germline, CDR1 is SEHNR, CDR2 FQNEAQ (reference sequence). This CDR3 is built from 16 residues. J lost 4 bases, V lost 6 bases, and 10 bases had no gene match.

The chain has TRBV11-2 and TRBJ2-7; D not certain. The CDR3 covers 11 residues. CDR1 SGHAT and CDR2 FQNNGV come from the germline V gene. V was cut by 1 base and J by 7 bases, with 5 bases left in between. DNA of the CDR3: TGTGCCAGCAGCTTAGCTCCAGAGCAGTACTTC. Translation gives CASSLAPEQYF.

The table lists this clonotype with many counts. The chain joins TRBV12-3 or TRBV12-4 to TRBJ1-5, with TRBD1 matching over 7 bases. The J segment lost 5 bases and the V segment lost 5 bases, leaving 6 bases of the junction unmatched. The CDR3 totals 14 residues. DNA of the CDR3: TGTGCCAGCAGTCCCGACAGGGTGGATCAGCCCCAGCATTTT. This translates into CASSPDRVDQPQHF.

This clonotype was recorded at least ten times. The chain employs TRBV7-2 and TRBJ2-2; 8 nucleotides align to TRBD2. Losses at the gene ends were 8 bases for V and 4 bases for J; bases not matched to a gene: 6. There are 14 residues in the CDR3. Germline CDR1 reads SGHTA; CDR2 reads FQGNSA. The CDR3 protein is CASRGGAATGELFF. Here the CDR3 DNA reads TGTGCCAGCCGGGGGGGGGCGGCCACCGGGGAGCTGTTTTTT.

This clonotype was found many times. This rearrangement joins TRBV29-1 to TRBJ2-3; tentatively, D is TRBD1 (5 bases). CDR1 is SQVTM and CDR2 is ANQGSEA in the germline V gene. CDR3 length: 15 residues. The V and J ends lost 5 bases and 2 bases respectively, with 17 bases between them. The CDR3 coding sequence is TGCAGCGTTCTCCCGAGACAGCTACACACAGATACGCAGTATTTT. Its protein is CSVLPRQLHTDTQYF.

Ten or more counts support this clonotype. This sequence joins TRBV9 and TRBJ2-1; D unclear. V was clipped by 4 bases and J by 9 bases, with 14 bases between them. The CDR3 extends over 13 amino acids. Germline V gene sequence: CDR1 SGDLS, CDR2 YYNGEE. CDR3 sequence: CASSPRTTGEQFF. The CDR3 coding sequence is TGTGCCAGCAGCCCTCGTACAACGGGTGAGCAGTTCTTC.

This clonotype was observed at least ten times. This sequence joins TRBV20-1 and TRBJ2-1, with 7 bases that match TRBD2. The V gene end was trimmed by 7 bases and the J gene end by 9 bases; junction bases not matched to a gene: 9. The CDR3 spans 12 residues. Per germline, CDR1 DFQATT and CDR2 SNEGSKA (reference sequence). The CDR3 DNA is TGCAGTGACCGAGCGGGAATCGGTGAGCAGTTCTTC. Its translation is CSDRAGIGEQFF.

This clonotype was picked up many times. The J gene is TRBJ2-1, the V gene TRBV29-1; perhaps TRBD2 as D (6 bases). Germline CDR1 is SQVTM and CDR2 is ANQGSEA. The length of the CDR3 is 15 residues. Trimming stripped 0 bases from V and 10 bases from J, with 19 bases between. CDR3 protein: CSVEDRAAWAGEQFF. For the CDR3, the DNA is TGCAGCGTTGAAGATCGGGCAGCCTGGGCGGGAGAGCAGTTCTTC.

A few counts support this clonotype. DNA for the CDR3: TGTGCCAGCAGTTCGCATAGCGGGAGTTATAGCAATGAGCAGTTCTTC. Translated, it gives CASSSHSGSYSNEQFF. V usage is TRBV6-4 and J usage is TRBJ2-1, with 9 bases fitting TRBD2. Trimming took 5 bases from V and 6 from J; bases not matched to a gene: 11. The germline V gene encodes CDR1 MRHNA and CDR2 SNTAGT. This CDR3 spans 16 amino acids.

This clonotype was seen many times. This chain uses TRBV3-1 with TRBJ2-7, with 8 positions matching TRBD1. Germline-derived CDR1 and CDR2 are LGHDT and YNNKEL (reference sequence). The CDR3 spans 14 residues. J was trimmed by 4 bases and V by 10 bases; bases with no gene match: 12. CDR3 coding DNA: TGTGCCATTCCCCCCGACAGGGGCATTTACGAGCAGTACTTC. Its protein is CAIPPDRGIYEQYF.

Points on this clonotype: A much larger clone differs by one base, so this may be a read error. This chain's CDR3 is CVSSSRTTSGTDTQYF. As DNA, the CDR3 is TGTGTCAGCAGCTCCAGAACGACTAGCGGCACAGATACGCAGTATTTT. V and J are TRBV5-4 and TRBJ2-3; the match to TRBD2 covers 8 bases. In germline, CDR1 is SGHNT, CDR2 YYREEE (reference sequence). The CDR3 is 16 residues long.

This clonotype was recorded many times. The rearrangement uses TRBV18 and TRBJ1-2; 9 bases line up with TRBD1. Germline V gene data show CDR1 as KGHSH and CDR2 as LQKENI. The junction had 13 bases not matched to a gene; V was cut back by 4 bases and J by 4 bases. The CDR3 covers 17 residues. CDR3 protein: CASSQGGSGQGTYGYTF. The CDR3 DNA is TGTGCCAGCTCACAGGGAGGCTCTGGACAGGGGACCTATGGCTACACCTTC.

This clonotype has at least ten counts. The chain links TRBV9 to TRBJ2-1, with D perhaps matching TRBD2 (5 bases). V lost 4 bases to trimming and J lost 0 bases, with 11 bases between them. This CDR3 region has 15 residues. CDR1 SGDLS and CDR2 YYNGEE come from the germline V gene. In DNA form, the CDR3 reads TGTGCCAGCAGCCCCGGAGGCGCCTCCTACAATGAGCAGTTCTTC. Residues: CASSPGGASYNEQFF.

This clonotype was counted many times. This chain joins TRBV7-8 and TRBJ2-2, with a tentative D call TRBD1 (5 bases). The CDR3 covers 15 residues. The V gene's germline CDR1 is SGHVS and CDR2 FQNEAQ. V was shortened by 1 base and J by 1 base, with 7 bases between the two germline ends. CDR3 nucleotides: TGTGCCAGCAGCTTAGTACAGGAGAACACCGGGGAGCTGTTTTTT. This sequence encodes CASSLVQENTGELFF.

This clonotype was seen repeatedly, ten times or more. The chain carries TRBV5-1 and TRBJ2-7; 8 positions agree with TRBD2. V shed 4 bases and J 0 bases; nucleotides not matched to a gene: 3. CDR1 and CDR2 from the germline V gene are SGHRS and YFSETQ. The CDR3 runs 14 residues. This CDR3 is CASSGSGSSYEQYF. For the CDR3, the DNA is TGCGCCAGCAGCGGCAGCGGGAGCTCCTACGAGCAGTACTTC.

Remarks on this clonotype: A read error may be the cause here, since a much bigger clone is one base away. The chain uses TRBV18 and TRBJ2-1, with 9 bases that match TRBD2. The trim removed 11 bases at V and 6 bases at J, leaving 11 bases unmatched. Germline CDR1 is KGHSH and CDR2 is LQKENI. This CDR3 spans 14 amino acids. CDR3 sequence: CASGGTSPPNEQFF. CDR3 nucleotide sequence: TGTGCCTCGGGGGGGACTAGCCCCCCCAATGAGCAGTTCTTC.

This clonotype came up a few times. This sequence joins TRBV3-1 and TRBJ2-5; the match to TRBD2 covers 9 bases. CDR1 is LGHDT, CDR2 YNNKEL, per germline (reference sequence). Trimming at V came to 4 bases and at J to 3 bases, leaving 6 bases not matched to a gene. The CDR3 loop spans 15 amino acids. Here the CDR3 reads CASSPGLAREETQYF. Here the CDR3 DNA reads TGTGCCAGCAGCCCCGGACTAGCGCGGGAAGAGACCCAGTACTTC.

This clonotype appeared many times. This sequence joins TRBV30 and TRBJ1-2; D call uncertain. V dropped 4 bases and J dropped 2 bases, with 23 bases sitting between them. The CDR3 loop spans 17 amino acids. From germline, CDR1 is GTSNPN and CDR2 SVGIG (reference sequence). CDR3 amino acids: CAWTPWSDRPKNYGYTF. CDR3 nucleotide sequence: TGTGCCTGGACCCCATGGTCCGACCGCCCGAAAAACTATGGCTACACCTTC.

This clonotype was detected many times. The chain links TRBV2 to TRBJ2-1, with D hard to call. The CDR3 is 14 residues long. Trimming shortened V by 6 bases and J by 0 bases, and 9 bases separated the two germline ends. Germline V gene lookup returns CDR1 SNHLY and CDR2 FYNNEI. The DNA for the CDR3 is TGTGCCAGCAGCTTACAGAGCTCCTACAATGAGCAGTTCTTC. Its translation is CASSLQSSYNEQFF.

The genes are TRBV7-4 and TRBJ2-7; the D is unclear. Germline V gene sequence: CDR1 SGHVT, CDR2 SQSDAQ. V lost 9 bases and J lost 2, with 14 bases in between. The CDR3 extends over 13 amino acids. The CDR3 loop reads CASSREVTYEQYF. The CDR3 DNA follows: TGTGCCAGTTCCAGAGAGGTAACCTACGAGCAGTACTTC. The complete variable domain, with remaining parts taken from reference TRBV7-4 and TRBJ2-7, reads GAGVSQSPRYKVAKRGRDVALRCDSISGHVTLYWYRQTLGQGSEVLTYSQSDAQRDKSGRPSGRFSAERPERSVSTLKIQRTEQGDSAVYLCASSREVTYEQYFGPGTRLTVT.